This T cell receptor (beta chain) was sequenced in a study of cytomegalovirus exposure and HLA in healthy donors. The CDR3 length is 16 residues. Germline V lookup: CDR1 SEHNR, CDR2 FQNEAQ (reference sequence). Between the trimmed V and J ends, which lost 1 base and 8 bases, there was a span of 20 bases. Use of 60 Vbeta and 13 Jbeta primers characterized the PCR. Repertoires were generated with immunoSEQ multiplex PCR, while TCRdb's copy carries only in-frame clones and drops some. The sample lists roughly 86,000 clones, 50% to 75% occurring once. Healthy bone marrow donors formed the donor group. This chain connects TRBV7-9 to TRBJ1-1; the D gene is possibly TRBD1 (6 bases). The specimen sequenced was PBMCs. The TCR originated in a man aged 25 to 40 in good health and CMV-seronegative. The CDR3 region has the DNA TGTGCCAGCAGCTTAGAAGTGTTAGTAGCGGGGACAGAAGCTTTCTTT. It is translated as CASSLEVLVAGTEAFF.